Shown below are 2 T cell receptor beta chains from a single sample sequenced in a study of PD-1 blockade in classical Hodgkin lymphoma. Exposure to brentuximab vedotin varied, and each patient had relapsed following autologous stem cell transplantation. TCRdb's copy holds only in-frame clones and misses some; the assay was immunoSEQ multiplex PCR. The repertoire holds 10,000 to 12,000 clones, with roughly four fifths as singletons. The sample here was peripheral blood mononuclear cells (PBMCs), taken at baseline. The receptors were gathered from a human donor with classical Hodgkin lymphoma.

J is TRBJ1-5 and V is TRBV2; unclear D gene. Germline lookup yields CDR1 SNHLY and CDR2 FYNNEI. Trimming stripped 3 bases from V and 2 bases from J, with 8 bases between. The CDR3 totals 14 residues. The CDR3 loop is CASSEGDGNQPQHF. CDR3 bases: TGTGCCAGCAGTGAGGGCGATGGCAATCAGCCCCAGCATTTT.

The CDR3 sequence is CASSDLGGASNGYTF. Written as DNA, the CDR3 is TGTGCCAGCAGTGATCTGGGGGGGGCCTCCAATGGCTACACCTTC. The chain employs TRBV2 and TRBJ1-2; D is perhaps TRBD1 (6 bases). The length of the CDR3 is 15 residues. Trimming removed 3 bases from V and 6 bases from J, with 17 bases in between. The germline V gene has CDR1 SNHLY and CDR2 FYNNEI.